The rows below give T cell receptor beta chains drawn from one sample of a study of metastatic and nonmetastatic thyroid tumors. TCRdb re-processed the PCR reads through MiXCR. The sample contains some 30,000 clones, around 20% of which appear only once. The sample comprised blood. These receptors were taken from a female donor with papillary thyroid cancer or a benign thyroid nodule (not recorded which). Some clones in this sample may be carry-over from other donors' samples. CDR3s include the opening cysteine and the closing phenylalanine or tryptophan. A D gene is named only where the DNA matches it firmly. Clone size appears in some rows only: once, few, many, or a class for an expanded clone.

>TRBJ2-5|TRBV2|many|TRBD2|15
CASSRLAGGQETQYF
TGTGCCAGCAGTCGACTAGCGGGGGGGCAGGAGACCCAGTACTTC
>TRBJ2-1|TRBV6-1|-|TRBD2|16
CASRVTSGSSYNEQFF
TGTGCCAGCAGGGTGACTAGCGGGAGTTCCTACAATGAGCAGTTCTTC
>TRBJ1-6|TRBV3-1|medium-sized|-|14
CASSRDRRNSPLHF
TGTGCCAGCAGCCGGGACCGACGTAATTCACCCCTCCACTTT
>TRBJ2-5|TRBV14|-|TRBD2|18
CASSLRRTSGRTQETQYF
TGTGCCAGCAGCCTCCGAAGGACTAGCGGGAGGACCCAAGAGACCCAGTACTTC
>TRBJ2-7|TRBV11-2|few|-|14
CASSPGRVTYEQYF
TGTGCCAGCAGTCCTGGGCGGGTAACCTACGAGCAGTACTTC
>TRBJ2-7|TRBV27|-|TRBD2|12
CASSAGTIEQYF
TGTGCCAGCAGTGCCGGGACTATCGAGCAGTACTTC
>TRBJ1-1|TRBV6-5|many|TRBD1|17
CASSYLSRGRENTEAFF
TGTGCCAGCAGTTACTTGAGCAGGGGGCGAGAGAACACTGAAGCTTTCTTT
>TRBJ2-3|TRBV5-1|many|TRBD1|13
CASSRGQEDTQYF
TGCGCCAGCAGCCGAGGACAGGAAGATACGCAGTATTTT
>TRBJ2-1|TRBV5-1|many|-|15
CASSFVEPSYNEQFF
TGCGCCAGCAGCTTCGTGGAGCCATCCTACAATGAGCAGTTCTTC
>TRBJ2-1|TRBV3-1|many|TRBD2|15
CASSRSAGKDNEQFF
TGTGCCAGCAGCCGATCAGCGGGAAAGGACAATGAGCAGTTCTTC
>TRBJ2-3|TRBV11-1|-|TRBD2|15
CASSLTSGRTDTQYF
TGTGCCAGCAGCTTAACTAGCGGGAGAACAGATACGCAGTATTTT
>TRBJ2-3|TRBV20-1|many|-|12
CSARGSTDTQYF
TGCAGTGCTAGAGGCAGCACAGATACGCAGTATTTT
>TRBJ2-1|TRBV7-6|-|-|14
CASSLGRGYNEQFF
TGTGCCAGCAGCTTAGGTCGGGGCTACAATGAGCAGTTCTTC
>TRBJ1-1|TRBV7-3|many|-|13
CASSLTGRTEAFF
TGTGCCAGCAGCTTAACGGGGAGAACTGAAGCTTTCTTT